What follows are 29 T cell receptor beta chains derived from one specimen sequenced in a study of OX40 agonist ivuxolimab in advanced cancers. Libraries were made using the immunoSEQ multiplex PCR assay. The source is immuneACCESS, and TCRdb retained only in-frame sequences with V and J called. Part of the clones is not carried over; for the studies checked, unresolved V genes explain less than half of this, and the remainder is unexplained. Within this sample are tens of thousands of clones, with approximately 86% of them counted one time only. The top ten clones comprise roughly 1.2% of the sample. The sequences come from CD4+ or CD8+ T cells sorted from blood, collected in a trial of the OX40 agonist ivuxolimab. Receptors were obtained from an adult with an advanced solid tumor such as melanoma, head and neck, liver or kidney cancer.

The rearrangement joins TRBV20-1 to TRBJ2-5; D is unclear. Germline loops: CDR1 DFQATT, CDR2 SNEGSKA (reference sequence). V lost 6 bases to trimming and J lost 2 bases, with 4 bases between them. The CDR3 has 10 residues. As DNA, the CDR3 is TGCAGTGCCGCACAAGAGACCCAGTACTTC. Its protein product is CSAAQETQYF.

The chain employs TRBV5-1 and TRBJ1-2, with TRBD1 matching 8 bases. This CDR3 comprises 14 residues. With V trimmed by 6 bases and J by 4 bases, 8 bases remained unmatched. Germline V gene data show CDR1 as SGHRS and CDR2 as YFSETQ. The CDR3 DNA reads TGCGCCAGCACCTGGACAGGGCCAAGCTATGGCTACACCTTC. Encoded protein: CASTWTGPSYGYTF.

With regard to this clone: A junction end diverges from the germline sequence, so it may reflect a read error. V is TRBV5-4 and J is TRBJ2-1, with 9 bases aligning to TRBD2. Germline V lookup: CDR1 SGHNT, CDR2 YYREEE (reference sequence). The CDR3 extends over 17 amino acids. The CDR3 DNA sequence: TGTGCCAGCAGCTTGGCATTAGCGGGGGTTCGGCAGAATGGGCAGTTCTTC. Translation gives CASSLALAGVRQNGQFF.

The rearrangement uses TRBV19 and TRBJ2-2; 9 positions agree with TRBD2. Germline CDR1 LNHDA, CDR2 SQIVND (reference sequence). The J segment lost 3 bases and the V segment lost 6 bases, leaving 14 bases of the junction unmatched. The CDR3 has 18 residues. CDR3 DNA: TGTGCCAGTAGCGGGATTAGCGGGGGCCAAACGCACACCGGGGAGCTGTTTTTT. Encoded protein: CASSGISGGQTHTGELFF.

This clone has more than one count but fewer than ten. The chain uses TRBV5-6 and TRBJ1-5; D unclear. The CDR3 runs to 13 residues. Trimming removed 2 bases from V and 0 bases from J, with 3 bases in between. The germline CDR1 and CDR2 sequences are SGHDT and YYEEEE. The DNA of the CDR3 is TGTGCCAGCAGCTTAGGTAGCAATCAGCCCCAGCATTTT. Translating gives CASSLGSNQPQHF.

This clone was found a few times. The chain uses TRBV7-8 and TRBJ1-3; TRBD1 matches 10 bases. The V gene end was trimmed by 6 bases and the J gene end by 4 bases; junction bases not matched to a gene: 6. The V gene's germline CDR1 is SGHVS and CDR2 FQNEAQ. This CDR3 has 15 amino acids. In DNA form, the CDR3 reads TGTGCCAGCAGAGGGGACAGGGGAATCGGAAACACCATATATTTT. Its protein product is CASRGDRGIGNTIYF.

A few counts support this clone. The chain recombines TRBV2 with TRBJ1-1; no clear D gene. CDR1 is SNHLY and CDR2 is FYNNEI in the germline V gene. V dropped 7 bases and J dropped 5 bases, with 17 bases sitting between them. The CDR3 sequence is 14 residues long. CDR3 sequence (DNA): TGTGCCAGCACCCCGATGTTGGGGAGGACTGAAGCTTTCTTT. Translating gives CASTPMLGRTEAFF.

The genes are TRBV18 and TRBJ2-1; 8 positions agree with TRBD1. Germline CDR1 KGHSH, CDR2 LQKENI. V dropped 3 bases and J dropped 8; count of bases not matched to a gene: 9. This CDR3 spans 15 amino acids. The CDR3 protein is CASSPGQVSIDEQFF. The CDR3 region has the DNA TGTGCCAGCTCACCGGGACAGGTCTCTATCGATGAGCAGTTCTTC.

V and J are TRBV19 and TRBJ1-4; no firm D call. V dropped 7 bases and J dropped 6 bases, with 12 bases sitting between them. The length of the CDR3 is 13 residues. Germline V lookup: CDR1 LNHDA, CDR2 SQIVND (reference sequence). CDR3 loop: CASKVQTDEKLFF. The CDR3 nucleotides read TGTGCCAGTAAGGTACAGACCGATGAAAAACTGTTTTTT.

This clone occurred a few times. The chain couples TRBV15 to TRBJ2-3; 9 positions agree with TRBD2. Looked up from germline, CDR1 is LNHNV and CDR2 is YYDKDF (reference sequence). This CDR3 contains 18 residues. Germline trimming cut 0 bases from V and 0 bases from J; bases unmatched to any gene: 7. Written as DNA, the CDR3 is TGTGCCACCAGCAGAGATAGTAGCGGGGGAACTAGCACAGATACGCAGTATTTT. Its protein product is CATSRDSSGGTSTDTQYF.

The V and J genes are TRBV5-1 and TRBJ1-4, with D maybe TRBD1 (6 bases). V lost 4 bases, J lost 7 bases, and 14 bases lay in between. Germline lookup yields CDR1 SGHRS and CDR2 YFSETQ. The CDR3 is 14 amino acids. CDR3 sequence reads: CASSTGRGSEKLFF. The CDR3, as DNA: TGCGCCAGCAGCACAGGGAGAGGAAGTGAAAAACTGTTTTTT.

The chain joins TRBV10-3 to TRBJ2-7; no firm D call. CDR1 is ENHRY, CDR2 SYGVKD, per germline. This CDR3 is built from 13 residues. In nucleotides, the CDR3 is TGTGCATCACTTCATCCAGCGACGTACGAGCAGTACTTC. Its translation is CASLHPATYEQYF.

The table lists this clone with a few counts. The chain has TRBV15 and TRBJ2-1; no definite D call. V lost 0 bases, J lost 5 bases, and 5 bases lay in between. Looked up from germline, CDR1 is LNHNV and CDR2 is YYDKDF (reference sequence). CDR3 size: 13 residues. CDR3 nucleotide sequence: TGTGCCACCAGCAGAGATCTTGACAATGAGCAGTTCTTC. Translated, it gives CATSRDLDNEQFF.

CDR3 sequence (DNA): TGTGCCAGCAACCGCAGGGGGAACACTGAAGCTTTCTTT. Its protein product is CASNRRGNTEAFF. The gene calls are TRBV6-6 and TRBJ1-1; D may be TRBD1 (6 bases). The CDR3 is 13 residues long. Germline V gene data show CDR1 as MNHNY and CDR2 as SVGAGI (reference sequence). V dropped 7 bases and J dropped 1 base, with 10 bases sitting between them.

This chain connects TRBV15 to TRBJ1-6; D is ambiguous. The CDR3 totals 13 residues. Trimming cost V 0 bases and J 7 bases, with 4 bases left between them. The germline V gene has CDR1 LNHNV and CDR2 YYDKDF (reference sequence). The CDR3 DNA is TGTGCCACCAGCAGAGAAGGGAATTCACCCCTCCACTTT. Amino acid sequence: CATSREGNSPLHF.

This clone came up a few times. CDR3 DNA: TGTGCCAGCAGCCCGGGACTAGCCTCCTACGAGCAGTACTTC. Translating it yields CASSPGLASYEQYF. The rearrangement joins TRBV11-3 to TRBJ2-7; 9 bases map to TRBD2. The V gene's germline CDR1 is SGHNT and CDR2 YENEEA. The length of the CDR3 is 14 residues. J gave up 0 bases and V 5 bases, and 2 bases lay outside the gene matches.

V is TRBV7-2 and J is TRBJ2-2; 10 bases are shared with TRBD1. The V and J ends lost 9 bases and 6 bases, in that order; junction bases with no gene match: 10. The CDR3 sequence is 15 residues long. Germline loops: CDR1 SGHTA, CDR2 FQGNSA. DNA for the CDR3: TGTGCCAGTAGCCGGGACAGGGGTAACGCCGGGGAGCTGTTTTTT. Translating it yields CASSRDRGNAGELFF.

The CDR3 is CASKRINANYGYTF. In nucleotides, the CDR3 is TGTGCCAGCAAAAGAATCAACGCTAACTATGGCTACACCTTC. The chain joins TRBV2 to TRBJ1-2; D remains ambiguous. The CDR3 extends over 14 amino acids. Germline V gene lookup returns CDR1 SNHLY and CDR2 FYNNEI. V dropped 7 bases and J dropped 0 bases, with 12 bases sitting between them.

This clone was seen only a few times. V is TRBV10-3 and J is TRBJ1-6; 10 nucleotides line up with TRBD1. The CDR3 runs 13 residues. Germline CDR1 and CDR2: ENHRY and SYGVKD. Unmatched junction bases numbered 1, after V lost 6 bases and J lost 8 bases. CDR3 sequence (DNA): TGTGCCATCAGGGGGACAGGGGATTCACCCCTCCACTTT. It encodes CAIRGTGDSPLHF.

The genes are TRBV10-3 and TRBJ1-5; D possibly corresponds to TRBD1 (5 bases). Germline V gene data show CDR1 as ENHRY and CDR2 as SYGVKD. V lost 3 bases to trimming and J lost 6 bases, with 9 bases between them. CDR3 length equals 13 residues. Written as DNA, the CDR3 is TGTGCCATCAGTGAATCCAGGGTTCAGCCCCAGCATTTT. Protein product: CAISESRVQPQHF.

The J gene is TRBJ2-6, the V gene TRBV19; the D is unclear. Germline V gene data show CDR1 as LNHDA and CDR2 as SQIVND (reference sequence). This CDR3 is 14 amino acids long. Trimming cost V 2 bases and J 2 bases, with 4 bases left between them. CDR3 DNA: TGTGCCAGTAGTATACCTGCTGGGGCCAACGTCCTGACTTTC. Its translation is CASSIPAGANVLTF.

The CDR3 DNA follows: TGTGCCAGCAGCACGGGATTTGGGTCCTACAATGAGCAGTTCTTC. Its protein is CASSTGFGSYNEQFF. The chain employs TRBV7-2 and TRBJ2-1; tentatively, D is TRBD2 (5 bases). Germline V CDR1 and CDR2: SGHTA, FQGNSA. The CDR3 loop spans 15 amino acids. Trimming shortened V by 5 bases and J by 1 base, and 12 bases separated the two germline ends.

By sample fraction, this clone is medium-sized. The J gene is TRBJ2-2, the V gene TRBV7-9; no reliable D call. Germline V gene sequence: CDR1 SEHNR, CDR2 FQNEAQ (reference sequence). This CDR3 comprises 14 residues. V was clipped by 8 bases and J by 0 bases, with 10 bases between them. The DNA of the CDR3 is TGTGCCAGCCACACCTATCCGAACACCGGGGAGCTGTTTTTT. This translates into CASHTYPNTGELFF.

This chain links TRBV5-4 with TRBJ2-4, with D perhaps TRBD1 (6 bases). The CDR3 length is 14 residues. The ends were cut back, 4 bases at V and 4 bases at J, with 12 bases in the middle. Germline loops: CDR1 SGHNT, CDR2 YYREEE (reference sequence). CDR3 bases: TGTGCCAGCAGCCCGTGGACAGAAAAAAACATTCAGTACTTC. It translates to CASSPWTEKNIQYF. The variable domain in full, with the rest retrieved from reference TRBV5-4 and TRBJ2-4, is ETGVTQSPTHLIKTRGQQVTLRCSSQSGHNTVSWYQQALGQGPQFIFQYYREEENGRGNFPPRFSGLQFPNYSSELNVNALELDDSALYLCASSPWTEKNIQYFGAGTRLSVL.

This clone is a singleton in its sample. V and J are TRBV5-1 and TRBJ2-6; D might be TRBD1 (6 bases). The CDR3 runs to 16 residues. Germline V gene lookup returns CDR1 SGHRS and CDR2 YFSETQ. Trimming left V 6 bases short and J 0 bases short, with 13 bases between. As DNA, the CDR3 is TGCGCCAGCACAAGGACGGACAGCTCTGGGGCCAACGTCCTGACTTTC. Protein: CASTRTDSSGANVLTF.

This clone is a singleton in its sample. V is TRBV19 and J is TRBJ1-1; 7 nucleotides align to TRBD1. CDR1 is LNHDA and CDR2 is SQIVND in the germline V gene (reference sequence). V lost 3 bases, J lost 0 bases, and 19 bases stayed unmatched. This CDR3 region has 20 residues. The DNA of the CDR3 is TGTGCCAGTAGTATGGAAGGGTATCCGGGACAGCAACGCATGAACACTGAAGCTTTCTTT. It yields the protein CASSMEGYPGQQRMNTEAFF.

V and J are TRBV6-5 and TRBJ1-1; 11 bases are a match to TRBD1. V shed 6 bases and J 8 bases; nucleotides not matched to a gene: 8. The germline gives CDR1 MNHEY, CDR2 SVGAGI. The CDR3 has 14 amino acids. This CDR3 is CASRKGQGVGEAFF. CDR3 nucleotide sequence: TGTGCCAGCAGGAAGGGACAGGGGGTTGGAGAAGCTTTCTTT.

This chain uses TRBV5-4 with TRBJ2-7, with 8 bases fitting TRBD1. This CDR3 has 13 residues. The germline gives CDR1 SGHNT, CDR2 YYREEE (reference sequence). Germline trimming cut 7 bases from V and 3 bases from J; bases unmatched to any gene: 6. The chain's CDR3 is CASVKQGGYEQYF. DNA of the CDR3: TGTGCCAGCGTTAAACAGGGGGGCTACGAGCAGTACTTC.

V gene TRBV6-6 combines with J gene TRBJ1-5; D gene unclear. The V gene's germline CDR1 is MNHNY and CDR2 SVGAGI (reference sequence). Trimming pared 6 bases from V and 6 bases from J, leaving 12 bases between. This CDR3 is built from 13 residues. This CDR3 reads CASSLREGQPQHF. CDR3 coding DNA: TGTGCCAGCAGCCTAAGGGAAGGTCAGCCCCAGCATTTT.